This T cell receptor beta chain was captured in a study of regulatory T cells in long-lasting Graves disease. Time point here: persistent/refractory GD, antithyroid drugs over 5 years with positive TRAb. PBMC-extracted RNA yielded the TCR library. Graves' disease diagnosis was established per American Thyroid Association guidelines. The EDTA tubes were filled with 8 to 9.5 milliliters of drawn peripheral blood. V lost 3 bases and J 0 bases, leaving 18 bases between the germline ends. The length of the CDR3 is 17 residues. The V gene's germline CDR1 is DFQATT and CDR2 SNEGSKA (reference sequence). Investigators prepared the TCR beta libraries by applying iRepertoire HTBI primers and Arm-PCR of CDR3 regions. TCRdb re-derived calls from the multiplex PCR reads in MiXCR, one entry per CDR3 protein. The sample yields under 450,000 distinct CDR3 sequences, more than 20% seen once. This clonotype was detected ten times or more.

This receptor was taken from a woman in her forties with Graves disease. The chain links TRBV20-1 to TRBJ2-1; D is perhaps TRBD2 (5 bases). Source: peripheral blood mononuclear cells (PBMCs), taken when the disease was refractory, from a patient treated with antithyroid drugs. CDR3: CSARPTWVGSSYNEQFF. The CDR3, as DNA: TGCAGTGCTAGGCCCACATGGGTAGGGAGCTCCTACAATGAGCAGTTCTTC.